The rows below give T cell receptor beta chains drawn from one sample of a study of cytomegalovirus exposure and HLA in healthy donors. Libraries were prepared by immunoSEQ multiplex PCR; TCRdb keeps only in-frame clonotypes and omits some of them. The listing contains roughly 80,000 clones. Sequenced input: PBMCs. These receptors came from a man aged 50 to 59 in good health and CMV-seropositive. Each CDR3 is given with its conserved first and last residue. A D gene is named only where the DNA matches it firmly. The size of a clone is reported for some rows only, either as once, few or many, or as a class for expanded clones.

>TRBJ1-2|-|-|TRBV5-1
TGCGCCAGCAGCTTCGGGTTTAACTATGGCTACACCTTC
CASSFGFNYGYTF
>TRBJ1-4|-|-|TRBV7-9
TGTGCCAGCAGCTTATCCTCTCCGGGGGGGGAATATGAAAAACTGTTTTTT
CASSLSSPGGEYEKLFF
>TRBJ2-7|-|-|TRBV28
TGTGCCCGCTTTAAAGGGGCAGCCTCCTACGAGCAGTACTTC
CARFKGAASYEQYF
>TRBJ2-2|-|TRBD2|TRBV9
TGTGCCAGCAGCGACGGGACTAGCGGACCTTCCGGGGAGCTGTTTTTT
CASSDGTSGPSGELFF
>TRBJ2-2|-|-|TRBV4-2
TGTGCCAGCAGCCAAGGAGAGGAAACCGGGGAGCTGTTTTTT
CASSQGEETGELFF
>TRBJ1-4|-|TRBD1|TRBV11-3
TGTGCCAGCAGCCCAGGGGGGAATAATGAAAAACTGTTTTTT
CASSPGGNNEKLFF
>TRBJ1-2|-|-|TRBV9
TGTGCCAGCAGCGTAGAAGTAGCGGGGGGCGGATACTATGGCTACACCTTC
CASSVEVAGGGYYGYTF
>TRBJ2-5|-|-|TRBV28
TGTGCCAGCAGTTTTAAAGGGGACAGCGGGAGAGAGACCCAGTACTTC
CASSFKGDSGRETQYF
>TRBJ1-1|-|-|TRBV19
TGTGCCAGTACCACTCGGGGGATGAACACTGAAGCTTTCTTT
CASTTRGMNTEAFF
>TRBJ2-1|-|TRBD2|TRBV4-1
TGCGCCAGCAGCCGGGGGACTAGCCTTGAATACAATGAGCAGTTCTTC
CASSRGTSLEYNEQFF
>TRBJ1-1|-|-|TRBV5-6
TGTGCCAGCAGCCCGGAGCGGGACACTGAAGCTTTCTTT
CASSPERDTEAFF
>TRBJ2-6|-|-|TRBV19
TGTGCCAGTACTAACGGGGGATCTGGGGCCAACGTCCTGACTTTC
CASTNGGSGANVLTF
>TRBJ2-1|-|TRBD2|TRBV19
TGTGCCAGCGCCCCCGGGACTAGGAGTTACAATGAGCAGTTCTTC
CASAPGTRSYNEQFF
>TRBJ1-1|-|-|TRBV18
TGTGCCAGCTCACCATTAGGCCAGGGATTGGACACTGAAGCTTTCTTT
CASSPLGQGLDTEAFF
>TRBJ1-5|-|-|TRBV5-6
TGTGCCAGCAGCCCGGGGGGAAATCAGCCCCAGCATTTT
CASSPGGNQPQHF
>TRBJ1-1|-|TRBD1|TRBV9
TGTGCCAGTGCGACAGGGGACGATAACACTGAAGCTTTCTTT
CASATGDDNTEAFF
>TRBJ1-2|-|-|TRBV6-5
TGTGCCAGCAGGTTAACAGGCTACTATGGCTACACCTTC
CASRLTGYYGYTF
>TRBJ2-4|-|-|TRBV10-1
TGCGCCAGCAGTGATGGCGGGAAAAACATTCAGTACTTC
CASSDGGKNIQYF
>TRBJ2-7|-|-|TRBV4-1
TGCGCCAGCAGCCAAGATGGGCCCTCGCCCCAGTACTTC
CASSQDGPSPQYF
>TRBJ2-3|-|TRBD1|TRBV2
TGTGCCAGCTTAGACAGGGCACACTGGGGGACAGATACGCAGTATTTT
CASLDRAHWGTDTQYF
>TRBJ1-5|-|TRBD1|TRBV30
TGTGCCTGGAGTTACGACAGGGGAGGCCAGCCCCAGCATTTT
CAWSYDRGGQPQHF
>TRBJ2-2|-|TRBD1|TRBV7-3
TGTGCCAGCAGCCCCCAGGACAGGGGATATGCCGGGGAGCTGTTTTTT
CASSPQDRGYAGELFF
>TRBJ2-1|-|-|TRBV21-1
TGTGCCCCGGGGCTAGCGGAGGGGAATGAGCAGTTCTTC
CAPGLAEGNEQFF
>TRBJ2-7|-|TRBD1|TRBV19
TGTGCCAGTAGTGCCGGGACAGGGGGCCCCTACGAGCAGTACTTC
CASSAGTGGPYEQYF
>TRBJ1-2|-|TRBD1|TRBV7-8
TGTGCCAGCAGCTTAGTACAGGGGGCGGGAGGCTACACCTTC
CASSLVQGAGGYTF
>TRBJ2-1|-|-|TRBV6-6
TGTGCCAGCAGTCCCGAAAGGGAGTACGATGAGCAGTTCTTC
CASSPEREYDEQFF
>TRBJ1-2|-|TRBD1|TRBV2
TGTGCCAGCAGTGAAACGGGACAGAACTATGGCTACACCTTC
CASSETGQNYGYTF
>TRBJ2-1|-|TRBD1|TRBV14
TGTGCCAGCAGCAACCTGGACAGGGACTACAATGAGCAGTTCTTC
CASSNLDRDYNEQFF
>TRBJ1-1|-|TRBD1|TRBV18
TGTGCCAGCTCACCGTCTACAGGGGTAGGGAACACTGAAGCTTTCTTT
CASSPSTGVGNTEAFF
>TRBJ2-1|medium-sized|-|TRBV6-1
TGTGCCAGCAGTGAAGTGACTCACGCTGTGGATGAGCAGTTCTTC
CASSEVTHAVDEQFF
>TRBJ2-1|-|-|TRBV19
TGTGCCAGTAGTATTTCAAAGGAGAATGAGCAGTTCTTC
CASSISKENEQFF
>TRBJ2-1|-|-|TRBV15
TGTGCCACCAGTGACTCAAATGAGCAGTTCTTC
CATSDSNEQFF
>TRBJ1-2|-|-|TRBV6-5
TGTGCCAGCGGAAAGGGGGTAGGCTATGGCTACACCTTC
CASGKGVGYGYTF
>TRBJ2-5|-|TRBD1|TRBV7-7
TGTGCCAGCAGCTTAGGGGACAGTAGCCCCGAGACCCAGTACTTC
CASSLGDSSPETQYF
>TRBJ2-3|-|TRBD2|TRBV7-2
TGTGCCAGCAGCCCTAGCGGGGGGCCCGAGAATACGCAGTATTTT
CASSPSGGPENTQYF
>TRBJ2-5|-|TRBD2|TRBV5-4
TGTGCCAGCAGCTTGGGTGGACTAGCGGGGCAAGAGACCCAGTACTTC
CASSLGGLAGQETQYF
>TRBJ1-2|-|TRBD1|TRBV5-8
TGTGCCAGCAGCTTGTGGGACAGGTCAAACTATGGCTACACCTTC
CASSLWDRSNYGYTF
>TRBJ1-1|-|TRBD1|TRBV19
TGTGCCAGTACTCTCAGGGGGAATGAAGAAGCTTTCTTT
CASTLRGNEEAFF
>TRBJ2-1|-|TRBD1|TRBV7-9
TGTGCCAGCAGACACACAACCGGGACAGCCTACAATGAGCAGTTCTTC
CASRHTTGTAYNEQFF
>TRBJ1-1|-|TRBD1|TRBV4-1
TGCGCCAGCAGCCAAGACAATGGCAGGGGGCCGACTGAAGCTTTCTTT
CASSQDNGRGPTEAFF
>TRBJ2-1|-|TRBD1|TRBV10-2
TGCGCCAGCAGTCTTGGGACAGGTTGGGACAATGAGCAGTTCTTC
CASSLGTGWDNEQFF
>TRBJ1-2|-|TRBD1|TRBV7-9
TGTGCCAGCAGCTTGTCCGACAGGGAGTTGGGCTACACCTTC
CASSLSDRELGYTF
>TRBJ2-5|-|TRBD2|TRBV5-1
TGCGCCAGCGCCCGGACTAGCGGGGCGGAGACCCAGTACTTC
CASARTSGAETQYF
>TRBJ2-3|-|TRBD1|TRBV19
TGTGCCAGTAGTCCATCCGGGACAGGGGGAGATACGCAGTATTTT
CASSPSGTGGDTQYF
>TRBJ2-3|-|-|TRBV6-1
TGTGCCAGCAGGTTACCGGGACTCTCGGTAGATACGCAGTATTTT
CASRLPGLSVDTQYF
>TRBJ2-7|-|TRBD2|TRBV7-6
TGTGCCAGCAGCCCCGGGACTAGCGGGTACGAGCAGTACTTC
CASSPGTSGYEQYF
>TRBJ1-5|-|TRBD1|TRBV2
TGTGCCAGCAGAACCGGGACAGGGATGGGTCAGCCCCAGCATTTT
CASRTGTGMGQPQHF
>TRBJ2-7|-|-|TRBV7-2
TGTGCCAGCAGCTTAGAACAGTTCTCCTACGAGCAGTACTTC
CASSLEQFSYEQYF
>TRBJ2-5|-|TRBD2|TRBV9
TGTGCCAGCAGCCCCTCGGGAGGGCACCAAGAGACCCAGTACTTC
CASSPSGGHQETQYF
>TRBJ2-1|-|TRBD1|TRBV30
TGTGCCTGGACAAGCGGGACAGGGAGGAATGAGCAGTTCTTC
CAWTSGTGRNEQFF
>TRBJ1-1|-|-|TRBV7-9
TGTGCCAGCAGCCCCGAAAGGGGGATGAACACTGAAGCTTTCTTT
CASSPERGMNTEAFF
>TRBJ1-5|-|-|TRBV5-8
TGTGCCAGCAGCTTGACAGGAGATCAGCCCCAGCATTTT
CASSLTGDQPQHF
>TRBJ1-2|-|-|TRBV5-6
TGTGCCAGCAGCACGCTGGACAGTGTCTTTTACGGCTACACCTTC
CASSTLDSVFYGYTF
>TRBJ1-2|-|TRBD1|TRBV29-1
TGCTGTTCCGGCGGGCAGGGGGACTATGGCTACACCTTC
CCSGGQGDYGYTF
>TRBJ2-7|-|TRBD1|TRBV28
TGTGCCAGCAGTTTAGGCAGGGGGCGGGAGCAGTACTTC
CASSLGRGREQYF